This T cell receptor (beta chain) was sequenced for a study of blood T cell repertoires in COVID-19. Per the authors' pipeline: Amplification with reference gene primers provided the estimates of nucleated cell counts. Some clones are missing from TCRdb's copy, which holds only in-frame ones; the method was immunoSEQ multiplex PCR. V and J calls and clone size follow that table, whereas D and trimming were derived from the DNA. The sample has some 73,000 clones, 70% to 90% seen once. Followed over time, Seattle patients had been enrolled while infection was active. V lost 0 bases to trimming and J lost 2 bases, with 8 bases between them. Per the germline V gene, CDR1 is SGHRS and CDR2 is YFSETQ. This CDR3 has 14 residues.

The chain carries TRBV5-1 and TRBJ1-2; a weak D match, TRBD1 (5 bases). What was sequenced was peripheral blood. The clonotype was recovered from an elderly man with COVID-19, enrolled during active disease. In DNA, the CDR3 is TGCGCCAGCAGCTTGGAAGCAGGGAACTATGGCTACACCTTC. Translated: CASSLEAGNYGYTF. The variable domain in full, with the rest retrieved from reference TRBV5-1 and TRBJ1-2, is KAGVTQTPRYLIKTRGQQVTLSCSPISGHRSVSWYQQTPGQGLQFLFEYFSETQRNKGNFPGRFSGRQFSNSRSEMNVSTLELGDSALYLCASSLEAGNYGYTFGSGTRLTVV.